These T cell receptor beta chains were read from a single sample in a study of molecular identifiers for immune sequencing clone quantification. TCRdb re-derived calls from the PCR reads in MiXCR, one entry per CDR3 protein. The table has approximately 500,000 distinct CDR3 sequences, roughly a fifth seen once. The sequencing input was naive CD8+ T cells from blood, with Jurkat cell RNA spiked in. The receptors come from a human donor in good health. Some libraries in this study had Jurkat cell RNA spiked in. Each CDR3 is given with its conserved first and last residue. Fields, in order: V gene, D gene, clone size, J gene, CDR3 protein, CDR3 DNA. A D gene is named only where the DNA matches it firmly. Not all rows give a size; the values are once, few, many and, for expanded clones, a class.

V gene: TRBV5-1
D gene: TRBD2
clone size: few
J gene: TRBJ2-3
CDR3 protein: CASSLELAARDTQYF
CDR3 DNA: TGCGCCAGCAGCTTGGAACTAGCGGCCCGAGATACGCAGTATTTT

V gene: TRBV4-1
D gene: NA
clone size: many
J gene: TRBJ2-2
CDR3 protein: CASSQDLGTQASGELFF
CDR3 DNA: TGCGCCAGCAGCCAAGACCTCGGGACCCAGGCTTCCGGGGAGCTGTTTTTT

V gene: TRBV11-2
D gene: TRBD1
clone size: few
J gene: TRBJ2-5
CDR3 protein: CASSFGGTGAQVWETQYF
CDR3 DNA: TGTGCCAGCAGCTTCGGGGGGACAGGGGCCCAGGTCTGGGAGACCCAGTACTTC

V gene: TRBV18
D gene: NA
clone size: NA
J gene: TRBJ2-7
CDR3 protein: CASSPTDVFYEQYF
CDR3 DNA: TGTGCCAGCTCACCTACGGATGTTTTTTATGAGCAGTACTTC

V gene: TRBV7-9
D gene: NA
clone size: NA
J gene: TRBJ1-1
CDR3 protein: CASSLVGGRTEAFF
CDR3 DNA: TGTGCCAGCAGCTTAGTCGGGGGGCGGACTGAAGCTTTCTTT

V gene: TRBV13
D gene: TRBD1
clone size: NA
J gene: TRBJ2-2
CDR3 protein: CAIPTGTGGLNGELFF
CDR3 DNA: TGTGCCATTCCTACCGGGACAGGGGGACTTAACGGGGAGCTGTTTTTT

V gene: TRBV7-9
D gene: TRBD2
clone size: many
J gene: TRBJ2-1
CDR3 protein: CASSAYSSGSVFDEQFF
CDR3 DNA: TGTGCCAGCAGCGCCTACTCTAGCGGGAGTGTTTTCGATGAGCAGTTCTTC

V gene: TRBV13
D gene: NA
clone size: many
J gene: TRBJ2-3
CDR3 protein: CASSLAVPTSTDTQYF
CDR3 DNA: TGTGCCAGCAGCTTAGCCGTACCCACTAGCACAGATACGCAGTATTTT

V gene: TRBV29-1
D gene: TRBD1
clone size: many
J gene: TRBJ2-5
CDR3 protein: CSVDAGGPQYF
CDR3 DNA: TGCAGCGTTGACGCAGGGGGCCCCCAGTACTTC

V gene: TRBV7-6
D gene: NA
clone size: NA
J gene: TRBJ1-1
CDR3 protein: CASSPDTYTEAFF
CDR3 DNA: TGTGCCAGCAGTCCCGACACTTACACTGAAGCTTTCTTT

V gene: TRBV12-3/TRBV12-4
D gene: NA
clone size: few
J gene: TRBJ2-5
CDR3 protein: CASSVPGPGGETQYF
CDR3 DNA: TGTGCCAGCAGCGTTCCGGGACCGGGGGGCGAGACCCAGTACTTC

V gene: TRBV5-6
D gene: NA
clone size: many
J gene: TRBJ1-1
CDR3 protein: CASSLEADTEAFF
CDR3 DNA: TGTGCCAGCAGCTTGGAGGCAGACACTGAAGCTTTCTTT

V gene: TRBV7-6
D gene: NA
clone size: NA
J gene: TRBJ1-3
CDR3 protein: CASSLVGQSSGNTIYF
CDR3 DNA: TGTGCCAGCAGCTTGGTTGGACAGAGCTCTGGAAACACCATATATTTT

V gene: TRBV7-7
D gene: TRBD2
clone size: many
J gene: TRBJ2-3
CDR3 protein: CASSFLAGVLDTQYF
CDR3 DNA: TGTGCCAGCAGTTTCCTTGCGGGGGTTTTAGATACGCAGTATTTT

V gene: TRBV30
D gene: TRBD2
clone size: many
J gene: TRBJ2-7
CDR3 protein: CAWMGLPPVTSGRAPYEQYF
CDR3 DNA: TGTGCCTGGATGGGATTACCCCCTGTGACTAGCGGGAGGGCACCCTACGAGCAGTACTTC

V gene: TRBV13
D gene: NA
clone size: NA
J gene: TRBJ1-2
CDR3 protein: CASSSDSRNYTF
CDR3 DNA: TGTGCCAGCAGCTCGGACAGTCGTAACTACACCTTC

V gene: TRBV29-1
D gene: NA
clone size: many
J gene: TRBJ2-1
CDR3 protein: CSVPPGWGYNEQFF
CDR3 DNA: TGCAGCGTCCCCCCGGGCTGGGGCTACAATGAGCAGTTCTTC

V gene: TRBV13
D gene: NA
clone size: many
J gene: TRBJ1-4
CDR3 protein: CASSQTGPNEKLFF
CDR3 DNA: TGTGCCAGCAGCCAGACAGGACCAAATGAAAAACTGTTTTTT

V gene: TRBV20-1
D gene: TRBD1
clone size: NA
J gene: TRBJ2-3
CDR3 protein: CSATYTGVESPDTQYF
CDR3 DNA: TGCAGTGCTACTTACACAGGGGTCGAATCCCCAGATACGCAGTATTTT

V gene: TRBV20-1
D gene: NA
clone size: NA
J gene: TRBJ2-1
CDR3 protein: CSVRSLALFYNEQFF
CDR3 DNA: TGCAGTGTCAGGTCGCTAGCGTTGTTCTACAATGAGCAGTTCTTC

V gene: TRBV9
D gene: NA
clone size: many
J gene: TRBJ2-5
CDR3 protein: CASSDRPPSETFQETQYF
CDR3 DNA: TGTGCCAGCAGCGACAGACCCCCTAGCGAGACCTTCCAAGAGACCCAGTACTTC

V gene: TRBV11-2
D gene: TRBD2
clone size: NA
J gene: TRBJ2-2
CDR3 protein: CASSWDYPPGELFF
CDR3 DNA: TGTGCCAGCAGCTGGGACTACCCCCCGGGGGAGCTGTTTTTT

V gene: TRBV6-1
D gene: TRBD1
clone size: few
J gene: TRBJ2-1
CDR3 protein: CASSEVGWTGHSYNEQFF
CDR3 DNA: TGTGCCAGCAGTGAAGTAGGTTGGACAGGACACTCCTACAATGAGCAGTTCTTC

V gene: TRBV6-5
D gene: NA
clone size: many
J gene: TRBJ1-1
CDR3 protein: CASSYSAANTEAFF
CDR3 DNA: TGTGCCAGCAGTTACTCGGCAGCTAACACTGAAGCTTTCTTT

V gene: TRBV9
D gene: TRBD2
clone size: NA
J gene: TRBJ2-3
CDR3 protein: CASSGARAGGSADTQYF
CDR3 DNA: TGTGCCAGCAGCGGGGCCCGAGCGGGGGGCTCGGCGGATACGCAGTATTTT

V gene: TRBV27
D gene: NA
clone size: many
J gene: TRBJ2-3
CDR3 protein: CASSSSPGASTDTQYF
CDR3 DNA: TGTGCCAGCAGTTCCTCCCCAGGCGCCAGCACAGATACGCAGTATTTT

V gene: TRBV30
D gene: TRBD2
clone size: once
J gene: TRBJ2-3
CDR3 protein: CAWSVVGGADTQYF
CDR3 DNA: TGTGCCTGGAGTGTAGTGGGGGGGGCAGATACGCAGTATTTT

V gene: TRBV7-6
D gene: NA
clone size: few
J gene: TRBJ1-1
CDR3 protein: CASSLGGGLGGTEAFF
CDR3 DNA: TGTGCCAGCAGCTTAGGGGGGGGCTTAGGGGGCACTGAAGCTTTCTTT

V gene: TRBV6-2/TRBV6-3
D gene: TRBD1
clone size: NA
J gene: TRBJ2-7
CDR3 protein: CASSSAVQGAYEQYF
CDR3 DNA: TGTGCCAGCAGCTCCGCCGTCCAGGGGGCGTACGAGCAGTACTTC

V gene: TRBV4-3
D gene: NA
clone size: NA
J gene: TRBJ2-1
CDR3 protein: CASSQEQRSGTYNEQFF
CDR3 DNA: TGCGCCAGCAGCCAAGAACAACGATCGGGTACCTACAATGAGCAGTTCTTC

V gene: TRBV7-9
D gene: TRBD1
clone size: NA
J gene: TRBJ2-1
CDR3 protein: CASSARQGVSYNEQFF
CDR3 DNA: TGTGCCAGCAGCGCCCGACAGGGGGTTAGCTACAATGAGCAGTTCTTC

V gene: TRBV4-3
D gene: NA
clone size: few
J gene: TRBJ1-1
CDR3 protein: CASRYSGGLDTEAFF
CDR3 DNA: TGCGCCAGCAGATATTCTGGAGGCTTGGACACTGAAGCTTTCTTT

V gene: TRBV7-3
D gene: NA
clone size: NA
J gene: TRBJ2-2
CDR3 protein: CASGPGPLGGELFF
CDR3 DNA: TGTGCCAGTGGGCCGGGACCCCTTGGCGGGGAGCTGTTTTTT

V gene: TRBV6-1
D gene: TRBD2
clone size: many
J gene: TRBJ2-7
CDR3 protein: CASSEANLAGAYEQYF
CDR3 DNA: TGTGCCAGCAGTGAAGCTAACCTAGCGGGGGCCTACGAGCAGTACTTC

V gene: TRBV5-1
D gene: TRBD2
clone size: many
J gene: TRBJ2-3
CDR3 protein: CASSQTSGYTDTQYF
CDR3 DNA: TGCGCCAGCAGCCAGACTAGCGGCTACACAGATACGCAGTATTTT

V gene: TRBV14
D gene: NA
clone size: NA
J gene: TRBJ2-1
CDR3 protein: CASSQGRYWDNGEQFF
CDR3 DNA: TGTGCCAGCAGCCAAGGCAGGTACTGGGACAATGGTGAGCAGTTCTTC

V gene: TRBV6-2/TRBV6-3
D gene: NA
clone size: NA
J gene: TRBJ1-2
CDR3 protein: CASSYLARSMGYGYTF
CDR3 DNA: TGTGCCAGCAGTTACTTAGCGCGGAGTATGGGGTATGGCTACACCTTC

V gene: TRBV29-1
D gene: NA
clone size: few
J gene: TRBJ1-1
CDR3 protein: CSVDVAGVPEAFF
CDR3 DNA: TGCAGCGTTGACGTAGCGGGGGTGCCTGAAGCTTTCTTT

V gene: TRBV29-1
D gene: TRBD1
clone size: many
J gene: TRBJ2-2
CDR3 protein: CSVPDRTNTGELFF
CDR3 DNA: TGCAGCGTTCCGGACAGGACGAACACCGGGGAGCTGTTTTTT

V gene: TRBV10-3
D gene: NA
clone size: few
J gene: TRBJ1-1
CDR3 protein: CASKAWEQENTEAFF
CDR3 DNA: TGTGCCAGCAAAGCGTGGGAGCAAGAGAACACTGAAGCTTTCTTT

V gene: TRBV30
D gene: NA
clone size: many
J gene: TRBJ2-7
CDR3 protein: CAWTRDLYEQYF
CDR3 DNA: TGTGCCTGGACCAGGGACCTTTACGAGCAGTACTTC

V gene: TRBV7-9
D gene: NA
clone size: few
J gene: TRBJ1-2
CDR3 protein: CASSLTGTARNGYTF
CDR3 DNA: TGTGCCAGCAGCTTAACCGGGACGGCGAGGAATGGCTACACCTTC

V gene: TRBV11-2
D gene: TRBD2
clone size: few
J gene: TRBJ2-1
CDR3 protein: CASSSGLAGPSSYNEQFF
CDR3 DNA: TGTGCCAGCAGCTCTGGACTAGCGGGCCCTAGCTCCTACAATGAGCAGTTCTTC

V gene: TRBV19
D gene: NA
clone size: NA
J gene: TRBJ1-1
CDR3 protein: CASSPGSPTEAFF
CDR3 DNA: TGTGCCAGTAGCCCGGGGAGTCCCACTGAAGCTTTCTTT

V gene: TRBV24-1
D gene: NA
clone size: many
J gene: TRBJ2-3
CDR3 protein: CATSPGRSTDTQYF
CDR3 DNA: TGTGCCACCAGTCCCGGCAGGAGCACAGATACGCAGTATTTT

V gene: TRBV15
D gene: NA
clone size: NA
J gene: TRBJ2-7
CDR3 protein: CATKGTERSYEQYF
CDR3 DNA: TGTGCCACCAAGGGGACGGAGCGTAGCTACGAGCAGTACTTC

V gene: TRBV28
D gene: TRBD1
clone size: many
J gene: TRBJ2-4
CDR3 protein: CASGQDSLAKNIQYF
CDR3 DNA: TGTGCCAGCGGACAGGACAGTCTAGCCAAAAACATTCAGTACTTC

V gene: TRBV29-1
D gene: TRBD1
clone size: NA
J gene: TRBJ2-7
CDR3 protein: CSVEVPDRGPPYEQYF
CDR3 DNA: TGCAGCGTTGAAGTCCCGGACAGGGGGCCTCCCTACGAGCAGTACTTC

V gene: TRBV15
D gene: TRBD1
clone size: NA
J gene: TRBJ1-4
CDR3 protein: CATGTGGEKLFF
CDR3 DNA: TGTGCCACCGGGACAGGCGGAGAAAAACTGTTTTTT

V gene: TRBV20-1
D gene: TRBD2
clone size: NA
J gene: TRBJ2-1
CDR3 protein: CSARRLAEDYEQFF
CDR3 DNA: TGCAGCGCTAGACGGCTAGCGGAAGATTATGAGCAGTTCTTC

V gene: TRBV28
D gene: NA
clone size: NA
J gene: TRBJ1-5
CDR3 protein: CASKDSGALQPQHF
CDR3 DNA: TGTGCCAGCAAGGACTCAGGGGCCCTTCAGCCCCAGCATTTT

V gene: TRBV2
D gene: NA
clone size: many
J gene: TRBJ1-5
CDR3 protein: CASSDSRGNQPQHF
CDR3 DNA: TGTGCCAGCAGTGATTCGCGAGGCAATCAGCCCCAGCATTTT

V gene: TRBV6-2/TRBV6-3
D gene: NA
clone size: many
J gene: TRBJ1-1
CDR3 protein: CASGITEAFF
CDR3 DNA: TGTGCCAGCGGGATTACTGAAGCTTTCTTT

V gene: TRBV19
D gene: NA
clone size: many
J gene: TRBJ2-7
CDR3 protein: CASSAGTGTYEQYF
CDR3 DNA: TGTGCCAGCAGTGCCGGGACGGGGACCTACGAGCAGTACTTC